The clone carrying this T cell receptor (beta chain) occurred once. The sample originates from a study of blood T cell repertoires in COVID-19. Overall study context: Sources were T cells, B-cell-depleted T cells, or PBMCs; the material itself was cDNA or gDNA.

This CDR3 is 14 amino acids long. Looked up from germline, CDR1 is GTSNPN and CDR2 is SVGIG (reference sequence). V shed 5 bases, J shed 1 base, and the junction held 6 bases outside the gene matches. Measured with immunoSEQ multiplex PCR; TCRdb has only the in-frame clones, and not every one. The sample includes approximately 390,000 clones, 90% of them seen just once. The V and J genes are TRBV30 and TRBJ2-7; 9 bases align to TRBD1. Sequenced material: peripheral blood. This TCR was sampled from a man aged 18 to 29 with active or convalescent COVID-19. The CDR3 DNA is TGTGCCTGGGCCCGGGACAGGGCGTCCTACGAGCAGTACTTC. Its protein product is CAWARDRASYEQYF.